The clone carrying this T cell receptor (beta chain) was counted ten times or more. The target antigen is unknown. This entry is derived from a study of spatial heterogeneity in lung cancer. Turning to the study itself: A consistent excess of beta-chain over alpha-chain sequences was detected. Mean representation of each unique TCR and UMI combination in the raw reads exceeded eight occurrences.

One entry per CDR3 protein results from TCRdb running MiXCR on the 5' RACE reads. The sample has tens of thousands of distinct CDR3 sequences, 5.2% seen once; the top ten hold around 26%. The ends lost 8 bases at V and 12 bases at J; junction bases unmatched: 19. The CDR3 has 16 amino acids. CDR1 and CDR2 (germline): SGHNT, YENEEA. Time point reported: sample taken at primary tumor resection. Researchers sequenced whole RNA taken from tumor, nontumor lung or frozen PBMC without sorting. Patients with untreated early-stage non-small cell lung cancer, numbering 72, were the donors. Study-wide findings and caveats: Ubiquitous expanded tumor TCRs showed up in blood more at resection than follow-up.

This receptor was identified in a female donor with early-stage non-small cell lung cancer. Sequencing was performed on PBMCs, taken at surgery. The chain couples TRBV11-3 to TRBJ2-1; the match to TRBD2 covers 10 bases. CDR3 residues: CASGSPTSGRALGQFF. CDR3 DNA: TGTGCCAGCGGCTCACCTACGAGCGGGAGGGCCCTTGGGCAGTTCTTC.